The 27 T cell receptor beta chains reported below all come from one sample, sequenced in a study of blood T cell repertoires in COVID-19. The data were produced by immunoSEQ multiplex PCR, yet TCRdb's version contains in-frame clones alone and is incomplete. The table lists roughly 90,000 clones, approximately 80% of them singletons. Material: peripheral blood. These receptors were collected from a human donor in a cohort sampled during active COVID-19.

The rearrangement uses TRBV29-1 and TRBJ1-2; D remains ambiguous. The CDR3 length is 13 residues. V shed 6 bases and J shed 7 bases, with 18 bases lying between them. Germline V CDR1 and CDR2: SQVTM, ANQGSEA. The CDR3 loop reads CSVDTAALSGYTF. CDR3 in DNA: TGCAGCGTGGATACAGCAGCCTTGAGTGGCTACACCTTC.

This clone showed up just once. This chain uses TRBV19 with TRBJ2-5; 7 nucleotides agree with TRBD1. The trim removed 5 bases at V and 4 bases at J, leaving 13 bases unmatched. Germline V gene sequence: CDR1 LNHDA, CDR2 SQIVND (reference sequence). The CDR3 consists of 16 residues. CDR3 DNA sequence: TGTGCCAGTAGTCCAACCGGGACAGTTAGGCGAGAGACCCAGTACTTC. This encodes CASSPTGTVRRETQYF.

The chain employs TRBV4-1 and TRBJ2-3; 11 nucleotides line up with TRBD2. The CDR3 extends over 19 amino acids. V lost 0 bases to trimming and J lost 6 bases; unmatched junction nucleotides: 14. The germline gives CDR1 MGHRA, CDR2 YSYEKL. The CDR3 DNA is TGCGCCAGCAGCCAAGAACCTATAGCGGGAGGGCTCTCCATGGATACGCAGTATTTT. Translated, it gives CASSQEPIAGGLSMDTQYF.

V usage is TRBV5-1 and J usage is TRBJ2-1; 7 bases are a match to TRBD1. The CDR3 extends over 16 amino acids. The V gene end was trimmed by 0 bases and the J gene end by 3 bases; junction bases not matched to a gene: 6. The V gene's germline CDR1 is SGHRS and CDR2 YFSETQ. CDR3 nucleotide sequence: TGCGCCAGCAGCTTGGCGGGACAGCGGTACTACAATGAGCAGTTCTTC. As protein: CASSLAGQRYYNEQFF. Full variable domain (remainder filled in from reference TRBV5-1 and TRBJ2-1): KAGVTQTPRYLIKTRGQQVTLSCSPISGHRSVSWYQQTPGQGLQFLFEYFSETQRNKGNFPGRFSGRQFSNSRSEMNVSTLELGDSALYLCASSLAGQRYYNEQFFGPGTRLTVL.

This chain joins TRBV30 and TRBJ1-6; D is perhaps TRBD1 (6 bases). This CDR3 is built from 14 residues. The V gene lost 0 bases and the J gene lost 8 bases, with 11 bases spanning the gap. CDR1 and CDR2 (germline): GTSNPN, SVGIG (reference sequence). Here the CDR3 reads CAWSVIQGDSPLHF. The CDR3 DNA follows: TGTGCCTGGAGTGTTATACAGGGTGATTCACCCCTCCACTTT.

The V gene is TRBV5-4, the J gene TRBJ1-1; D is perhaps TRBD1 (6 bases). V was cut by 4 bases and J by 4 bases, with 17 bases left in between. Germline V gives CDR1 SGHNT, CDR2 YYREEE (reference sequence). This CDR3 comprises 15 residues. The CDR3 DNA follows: TGTGCCAGCAGCACTCCCAAAGGGGGGGGCACTGAAGCTTTCTTT. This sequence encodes CASSTPKGGGTEAFF.

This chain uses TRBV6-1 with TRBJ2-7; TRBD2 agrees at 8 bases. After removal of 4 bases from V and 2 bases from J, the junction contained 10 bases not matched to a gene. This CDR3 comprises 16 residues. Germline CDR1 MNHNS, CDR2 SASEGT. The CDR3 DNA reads TGTGCCAGCAGTGCAACGCCGGGACTAGGGGCCTACGAGCAGTACTTC. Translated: CASSATPGLGAYEQYF.

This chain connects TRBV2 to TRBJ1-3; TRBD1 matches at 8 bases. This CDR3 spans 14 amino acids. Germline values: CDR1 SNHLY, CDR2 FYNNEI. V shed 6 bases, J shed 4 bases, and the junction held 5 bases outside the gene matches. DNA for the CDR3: TGTGCCAGCAGCCACGGACAGGGCGGAAACACCATATATTTT. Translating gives CASSHGQGGNTIYF.

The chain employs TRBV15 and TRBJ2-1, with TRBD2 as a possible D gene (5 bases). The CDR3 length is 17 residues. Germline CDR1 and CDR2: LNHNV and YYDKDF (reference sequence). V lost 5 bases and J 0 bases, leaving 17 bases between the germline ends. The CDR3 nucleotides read TGTGCCACCAGCGCCGGCTTGGACTCGAGCTCCTACAATGAGCAGTTCTTC. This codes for CATSAGLDSSSYNEQFF.

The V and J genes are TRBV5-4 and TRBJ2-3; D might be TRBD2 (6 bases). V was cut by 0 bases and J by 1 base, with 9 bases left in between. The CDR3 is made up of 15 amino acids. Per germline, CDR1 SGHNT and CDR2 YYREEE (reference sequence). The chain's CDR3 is CASSLGASGTDTQYF. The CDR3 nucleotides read TGTGCCAGCAGCTTGGGAGCTAGCGGCACAGATACGCAGTATTTT.

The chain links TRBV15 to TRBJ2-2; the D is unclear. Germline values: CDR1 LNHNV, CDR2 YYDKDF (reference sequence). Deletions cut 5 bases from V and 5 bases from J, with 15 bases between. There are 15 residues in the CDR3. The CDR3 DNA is TGTGCCACCAGCCAGAGATCAGGATCGACCGGGGAGCTGTTTTTT. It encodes CATSQRSGSTGELFF.

For the CDR3, the DNA is TGCGCCAGCAGCTACGGGACTAGCGGGTACACCGGGGAGCTGTTTTTT. Protein product: CASSYGTSGYTGELFF. V gene TRBV5-1 combines with J gene TRBJ2-2; 12 bases agree with TRBD2. The germline CDR1 and CDR2 sequences are SGHRS and YFSETQ. V was pared by 3 bases and J by 3 bases, with 3 bases of the junction left unmatched. This CDR3 comprises 16 residues.

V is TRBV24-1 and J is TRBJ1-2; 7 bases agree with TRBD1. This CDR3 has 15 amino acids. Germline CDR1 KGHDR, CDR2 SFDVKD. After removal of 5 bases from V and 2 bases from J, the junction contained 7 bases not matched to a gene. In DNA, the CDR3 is TGTGCCACCAGTGGGCCCGAACAGGGGAACTATGGCTACACCTTC. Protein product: CATSGPEQGNYGYTF.

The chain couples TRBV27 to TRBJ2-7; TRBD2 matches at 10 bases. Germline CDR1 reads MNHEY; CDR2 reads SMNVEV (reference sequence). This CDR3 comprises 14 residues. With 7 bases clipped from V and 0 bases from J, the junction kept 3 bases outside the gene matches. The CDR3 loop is CASNSGRASYEQYF. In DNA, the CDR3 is TGTGCCAGCAACAGCGGGAGGGCCTCCTACGAGCAGTACTTC.

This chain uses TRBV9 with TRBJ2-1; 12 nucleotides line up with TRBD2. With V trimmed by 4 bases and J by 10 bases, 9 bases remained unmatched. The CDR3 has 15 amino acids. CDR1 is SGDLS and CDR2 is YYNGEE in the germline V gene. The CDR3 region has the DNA TGTGCCAGCAGCCCCCGACTAGCGGGAGATCAGGAGCAGTTCTTC. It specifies CASSPRLAGDQEQFF.

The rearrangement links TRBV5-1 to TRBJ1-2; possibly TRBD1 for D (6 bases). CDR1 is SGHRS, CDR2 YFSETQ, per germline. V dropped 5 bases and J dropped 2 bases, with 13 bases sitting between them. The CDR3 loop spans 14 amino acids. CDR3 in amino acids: CASSGDTGNYGYTF. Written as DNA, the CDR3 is TGCGCCAGCAGTGGGGATACAGGGAACTATGGCTACACCTTC.

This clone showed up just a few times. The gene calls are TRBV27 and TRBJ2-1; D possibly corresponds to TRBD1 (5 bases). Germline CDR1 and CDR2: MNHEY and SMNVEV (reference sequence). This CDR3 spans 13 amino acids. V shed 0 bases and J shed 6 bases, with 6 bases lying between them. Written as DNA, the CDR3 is TGTGCCAGCAGTTTATCAGGGGTCAATGAGCAGTTCTTC. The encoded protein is CASSLSGVNEQFF.

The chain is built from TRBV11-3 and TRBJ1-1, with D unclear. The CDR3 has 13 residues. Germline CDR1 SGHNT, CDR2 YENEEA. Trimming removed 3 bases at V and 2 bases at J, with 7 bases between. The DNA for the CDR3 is TGTGCCAGCAGCTTGACACAAAACACTGAAGCTTTCTTT. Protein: CASSLTQNTEAFF.

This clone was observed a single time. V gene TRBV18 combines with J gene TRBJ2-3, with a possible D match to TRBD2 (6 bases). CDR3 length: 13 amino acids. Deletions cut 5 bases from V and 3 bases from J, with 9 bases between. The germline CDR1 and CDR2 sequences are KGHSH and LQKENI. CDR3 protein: CASSSLATDTQYF. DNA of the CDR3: TGTGCCAGCTCATCCCTAGCGACAGATACGCAGTATTTT.

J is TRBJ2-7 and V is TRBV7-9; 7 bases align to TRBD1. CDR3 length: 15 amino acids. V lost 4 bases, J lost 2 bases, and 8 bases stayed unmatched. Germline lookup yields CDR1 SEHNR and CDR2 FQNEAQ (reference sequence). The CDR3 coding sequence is TGTGCCAGCAGCTCATCCGGGACAGTCGCCTACGAGCAGTACTTC. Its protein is CASSSSGTVAYEQYF.

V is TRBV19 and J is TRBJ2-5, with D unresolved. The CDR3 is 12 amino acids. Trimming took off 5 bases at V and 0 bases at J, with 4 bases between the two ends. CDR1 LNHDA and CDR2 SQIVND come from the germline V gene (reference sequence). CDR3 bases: TGTGCCAGTAGTCCCAACCAAGAGACCCAGTACTTC. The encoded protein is CASSPNQETQYF.

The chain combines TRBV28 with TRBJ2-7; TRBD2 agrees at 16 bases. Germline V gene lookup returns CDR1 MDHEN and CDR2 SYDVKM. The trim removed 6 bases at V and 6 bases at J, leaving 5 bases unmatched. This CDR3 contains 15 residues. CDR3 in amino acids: CASRMGLAGGVEQYF. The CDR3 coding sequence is TGTGCCAGCAGGATGGGACTAGCGGGAGGGGTCGAGCAGTACTTC. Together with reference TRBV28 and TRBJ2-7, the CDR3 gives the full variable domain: DVKVTQSSRYLVKRTGEKVFLECVQDMDHENMFWYRQDPGLGLRLIYFSYDVKMKEKGDIPEGYSVSREKKERFSLILESASTNQTSMYLCASRMGLAGGVEQYFGPGTRLTVT.

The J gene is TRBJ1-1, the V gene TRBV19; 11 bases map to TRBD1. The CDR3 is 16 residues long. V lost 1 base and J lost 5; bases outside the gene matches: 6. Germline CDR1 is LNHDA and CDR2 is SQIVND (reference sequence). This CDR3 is CASSIGLRDRGTEAFF. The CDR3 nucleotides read TGTGCCAGTAGTATAGGTCTCCGGGACAGGGGGACTGAAGCTTTCTTT.

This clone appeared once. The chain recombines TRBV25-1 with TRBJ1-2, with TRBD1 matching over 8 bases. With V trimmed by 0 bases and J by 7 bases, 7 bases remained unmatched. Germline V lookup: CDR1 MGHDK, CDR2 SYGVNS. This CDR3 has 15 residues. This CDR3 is CASSEYFQGASGYTF. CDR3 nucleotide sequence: TGTGCCAGCAGTGAATATTTCCAGGGGGCGAGTGGCTACACCTTC.

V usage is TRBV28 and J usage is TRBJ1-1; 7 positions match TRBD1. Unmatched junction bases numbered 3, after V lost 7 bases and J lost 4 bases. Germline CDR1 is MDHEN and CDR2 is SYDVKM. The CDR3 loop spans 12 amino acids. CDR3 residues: CASMTGSTEAFF. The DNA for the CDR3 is TGTGCCAGCATGACAGGGTCCACTGAAGCTTTCTTT.

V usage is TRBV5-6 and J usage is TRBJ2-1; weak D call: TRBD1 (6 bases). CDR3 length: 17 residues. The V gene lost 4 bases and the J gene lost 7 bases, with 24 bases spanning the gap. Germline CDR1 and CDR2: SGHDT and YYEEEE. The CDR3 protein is CASSPLHGTQVRNEQFF. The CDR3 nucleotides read TGTGCCAGCAGCCCTCTGCATGGGACACAGGTCAGGAATGAGCAGTTCTTC. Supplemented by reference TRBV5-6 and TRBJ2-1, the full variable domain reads DAGVTQSPTHLIKTRGQQVTLRCSPKSGHDTVSWYQQALGQGPQFIFQYYEEEERQRGNFPDRFSGHQFPNYSSELNVNALLLGDSALYLCASSPLHGTQVRNEQFFGPGTRLTVL.

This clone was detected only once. The CDR3 region is CASSRTGLAGEAQYF. In nucleotides, the CDR3 is TGTGCCAGCAGCCGTACCGGACTAGCGGGCGAGGCCCAGTACTTC. V usage is TRBV7-9 and J usage is TRBJ2-5, with 11 bases matching TRBD2. The CDR3 loop spans 15 amino acids. CDR1 is SEHNR, CDR2 FQNEAQ, per germline (reference sequence). J gave up 9 bases and V 5 bases, and 11 bases lay outside the gene matches. The full variable domain, completed using reference TRBV7-9 and TRBJ2-5, is DTGVSQNPRHKITKRGQNVTFRCDPISEHNRLYWYRQTLGQGPEFLTYFQNEAQLEKSRLLSDRFSAERPKGSFSTLEIQRTEQGDSAMYLCASSRTGLAGEAQYFGPGTRLLVL.